Listed below are T cell receptor beta chains from one sample, sequenced in a study of T-cell reconstitution after alpha-beta-depleted transplantation in children. Each CDR3 protein gets one entry after TCRdb re-called the PCR reads with MiXCR. In the table there are fewer than 400,000 distinct CDR3 sequences, over 20% of which are singletons. The material was PBMCs, mostly from graft donor cells, obtained 180 days after TCRalphabeta/CD19-depleted stem cell transplant. The receptors here all came from a male patient between 5 and 17 years old who had a stem cell transplant for acute lymphoblastic leukemia, so the T cells may come from the graft donor. The conserved cysteine and the conserved F or W are not part of the CDR3 here. A D gene is named only where the DNA matches it firmly. A clone size is listed for some rows: how often the clone was seen (once, few, many), or a class if it is expanded.

d_call | v_call | clone_size | cdr3_aa
NA | TRBV10-2 | NA | ASSEIPGLQDIQY
TRBD2 | TRBV10-3 | few | AISEIAGTQY
NA | TRBV27 | few | ASSLSALTFLDYGYT
NA | TRBV20-1 | few | SARDNDYGYT
NA | TRBV5-6 | NA | ASSLVSVRYEQY
TRBD1 | TRBV7-3 | few | ASSYRTGDGYT
TRBD1 | TRBV7-9 | NA | ATPPSGTGRAGRQF
NA | TRBV20-1 | many | SASRYSPESQY
NA | TRBV4-1 | NA | ASSQVVGSYEQY
TRBD2 | TRBV3-1 | many | ASSQDLREGPNNEQF
NA | TRBV15 | NA | ATSRDGRSVQPQH
TRBD2 | TRBV7-9 | NA | ASTYRLADQRETQY
TRBD2 | TRBV10-3 | few | AISRTSEDTQY
NA | TRBV3-1 | NA | ASSQDPEGKTLYNEQF
NA | TRBV10-3 | many | AISGRLNTEAF
TRBD2 | TRBV20-1 | many | SACLSGRAIEQY
NA | TRBV12-3/TRBV12-4 | NA | ASSENSKDGYT
NA | TRBV4-1 | NA | ASSRLLDEQF
NA | TRBV10-3 | many | AISEFTGCYNEQF
NA | TRBV6-5 | NA | ASSYSGPRSHEQY
TRBD2 | TRBV11-2 | few | ASSLRHPSGTSYNEQF
NA | TRBV13 | NA | ASSSRDIEQF
TRBD1 | TRBV12-3/TRBV12-4 | NA | ASSLTGRFEKLF
TRBD2 | TRBV5-1 | NA | ASSPSGRGGETQY
NA | TRBV7-2 | few | ASSLVTYNEQF
NA | TRBV11-2 | NA | ASSPDLDGSKQF
TRBD2 | TRBV4-1 | few | ASSPPGLGFSEQF
NA | TRBV29-1 | NA | SVHTGVEQY
TRBD2 | TRBV4-2 | few | ASSPGSGRPYEQY
NA | TRBV5-1 | few | ASSIPGRRETQY
TRBD1 | TRBV11-2 | NA | ASSPLLGQRSPRYAGELF
TRBD2 | TRBV27 | NA | ASSLDRLAGKETQY
NA | TRBV7-2 | NA | ASSLGGNSPYEQY
NA | TRBV20-1 | few | SATEPRGGQETQY
NA | TRBV12-3/TRBV12-4 | few | ASTTDYGEQF
NA | TRBV5-1 | few | ASSSWGRPRNTEAF
NA | TRBV12-3/TRBV12-4 | few | ASSWARRGLIYGYT
TRBD2 | TRBV12-3/TRBV12-4 | few | ASSLQRGSYNEQF
NA | TRBV5-1 | few | ASTRHKSSSGANVLT
NA | TRBV7-8 | NA | ASSSGGSSGRYEQY
NA | TRBV9 | few | ASSQPYSGKRYAV
TRBD2 | TRBV10-3 | few | AISGSGTSGRSSSTQY
NA | TRBV7-9 | many | ASSQAGLRNTEAF
TRBD1 | TRBV6-2/TRBV6-3 | few | ASSYRSGGSEAF
TRBD1 | TRBV20-1 | NA | SARSPGQPFYEQY
TRBD2 | TRBV15 | few | ATSRVKTSVRDNEQF
NA | TRBV24-1 | NA | ATSDPRTVPDTQY
NA | TRBV7-3 | NA | ASSLTGASGELF
NA | TRBV7-8 | NA | ASSSDREQF
NA | TRBV20-1 | few | SARGGDFSYNEQF
TRBD2 | TRBV20-1 | few | SASFLRLAQETQY
TRBD1 | TRBV6-5 | NA | ASSYSDRGRETQY
NA | TRBV7-8 | few | ASWGSAPSHTDTQY
NA | TRBV20-1 | NA | SASDTSTDTQY
NA | TRBV6-1 | NA | ASSNGDLGGELF
NA | TRBV6-5 | NA | ASSYALSYNEQF
TRBD2 | TRBV6-5 | few | ASSYLARENEQF